This T cell receptor (beta chain) comes out of a study of blood T cells in healthy people across ages. Using a J-beta primer mix together with a sample-barcoded 5' primer, a second PCR was run for roughly 7 to 12 cycles. TCRdb re-called the 5' RACE reads through MiXCR, storing one row per CDR3 protein. The sample has approximately 900,000 distinct CDR3 sequences, approximately 49% seen once; the top ten hold 13%. Germline lookup yields CDR1 SGHRS and CDR2 YFSETQ. CDR3 size: 15 residues. V lost 0 bases to trimming and J lost 2 bases, with 11 bases between them. Overall study findings and caveats: There were more naive CD4+ cells and higher diversity in long-lived donors than in aged donors.

The table lists this clonotype with a few counts. Its antigen is still unknown. The sequenced sample was blood. The receptor comes from a man younger than 45 in good health. This chain connects TRBV5-1 to TRBJ1-1; D not resolved. The CDR3: CASSLEARSNTEAFF. For the CDR3, the DNA is TGCGCCAGCAGCTTGGAGGCCAGGAGCAACACTGAAGCTTTCTTT.